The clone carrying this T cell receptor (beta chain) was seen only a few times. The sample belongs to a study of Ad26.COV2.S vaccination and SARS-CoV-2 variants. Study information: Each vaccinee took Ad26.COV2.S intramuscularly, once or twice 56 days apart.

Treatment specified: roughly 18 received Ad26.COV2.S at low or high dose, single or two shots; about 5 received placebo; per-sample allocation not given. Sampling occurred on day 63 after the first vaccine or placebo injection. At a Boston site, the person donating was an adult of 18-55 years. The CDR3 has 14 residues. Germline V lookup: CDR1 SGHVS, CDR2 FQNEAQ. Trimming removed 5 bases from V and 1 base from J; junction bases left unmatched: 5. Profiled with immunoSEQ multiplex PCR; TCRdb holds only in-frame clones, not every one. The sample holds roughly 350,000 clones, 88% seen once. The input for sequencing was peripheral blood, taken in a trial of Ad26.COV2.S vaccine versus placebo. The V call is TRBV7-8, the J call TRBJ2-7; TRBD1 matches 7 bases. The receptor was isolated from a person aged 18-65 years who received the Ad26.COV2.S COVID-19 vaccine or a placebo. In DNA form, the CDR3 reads TGTGCCAGCAGCGTCGGGACAGCATCCTACGAGCAGTACTTC. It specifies CASSVGTASYEQYF.